Below, one T cell receptor (beta chain) is given with its context. Its antigen is currently unknown. The second PCR ran about 6 to 11 cycles with a sample-barcoded 5' primer and J-beta primers. Each cDNA molecule was tagged by a template-switch adaptor that had 12 random nucleotides. MiXCR, run by TCRdb on the 5' RACE reads, gives a single entry per CDR3 protein. Of 1.5 million to 2 million distinct CDR3 sequences detected, approximately 39% appear once; the ten largest clones hold more than 20%. The source of the sample is a study of blood T cells in healthy people across ages. Findings of the study overall: The fall in TCR beta diversity per million T cells was roughly linear with age. Total diversity from one million sequenced T cells was likely underestimated.

Total RNA extracted from each sample amounted to at least 6 micrograms. The CDR3 has 15 residues. Germline V gene data show CDR1 as SGHRS and CDR2 as YFSETQ. V dropped 0 bases and J dropped 2 bases, with 10 bases sitting between them. This sequence was found in a human donor in good health. Sequencing used blood. The chain joins TRBV5-1 to TRBJ2-3; D is undetermined. The chain's CDR3 is CASSLEDSTTDTQYF. For the CDR3, the DNA is TGCGCCAGCAGCTTGGAAGACTCCACCACAGATACGCAGTATTTT.